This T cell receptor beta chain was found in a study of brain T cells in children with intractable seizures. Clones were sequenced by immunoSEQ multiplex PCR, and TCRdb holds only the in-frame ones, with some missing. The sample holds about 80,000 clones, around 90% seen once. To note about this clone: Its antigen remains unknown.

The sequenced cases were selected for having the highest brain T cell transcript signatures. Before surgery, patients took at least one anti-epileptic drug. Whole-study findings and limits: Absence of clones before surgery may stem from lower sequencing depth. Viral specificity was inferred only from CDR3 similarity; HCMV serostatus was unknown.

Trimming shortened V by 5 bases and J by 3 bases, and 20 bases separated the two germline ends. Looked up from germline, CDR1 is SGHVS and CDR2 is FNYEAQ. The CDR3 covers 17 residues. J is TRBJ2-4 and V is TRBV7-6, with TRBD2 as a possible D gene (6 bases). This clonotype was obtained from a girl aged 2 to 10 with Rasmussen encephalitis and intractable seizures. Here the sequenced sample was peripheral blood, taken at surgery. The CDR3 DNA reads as TGTGCCAGCAGCCCAGTCCCCGGGGGAGGAGACAAAAACATTCAGTACTTC. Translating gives CASSPVPGGGDKNIQYF.